What follows are 16 T cell receptor beta chains derived from one specimen sequenced in a study of cytomegalovirus exposure and HLA in healthy donors. The PCR contained 60 Vbeta and 13 Jbeta primers. Profiled with immunoSEQ multiplex PCR; TCRdb holds only in-frame clones, not every one. The sample has 200,000 to 300,000 clones, roughly four fifths seen once. The sequencing input was PBMCs. Receptors originate from a woman in her 40s in good health and CMV-seropositive.

J is TRBJ2-3 and V is TRBV6-5, with a possible D match to TRBD2 (5 bases). CDR3 length: 13 amino acids. Per germline, CDR1 MNHEY and CDR2 SVGAGI. V lost 7 bases to trimming and J lost 5 bases, with 13 bases between them. CDR3: CASTREFGDTQYF. The CDR3 DNA sequence: TGTGCCAGCACTCGGGAATTCGGAGATACGCAGTATTTT.

Note on this clone: Other DNA sequences in the sample encode the same CDR3. The V call is TRBV7-9, the J call TRBJ1-5, with D perhaps TRBD1 (5 bases). The CDR3 loop spans 13 amino acids. The germline V and J ends were trimmed by 2 bases and 5 bases, with 7 bases remaining between them. CDR1 is SEHNR and CDR2 is FQNEAQ in the germline V gene (reference sequence). CDR3 region: CASSLSGDQPQHF. In nucleotides, the CDR3 is TGTGCCAGCAGCTTATCGGGGGATCAGCCCCAGCATTTT.

The chain recombines TRBV5-5 with TRBJ2-7; D is possibly TRBD2 (7 bases). Germline CDR1 is SGHKS and CDR2 is YYEKEE (reference sequence). The length of the CDR3 is 16 residues. Trimming stripped 0 bases from V and 5 bases from J, with 18 bases between. This chain's CDR3 is CASSLGRGRPLNEQYF. The DNA of the CDR3 is TGTGCCAGCAGCTTGGGGCGGGGGCGCCCCCTTAACGAGCAGTACTTC.

The genes are TRBV28 and TRBJ2-4; TRBD2 aligns across 7 bases. The CDR3 is 14 residues long. From germline, CDR1 is MDHEN and CDR2 SYDVKM. V lost 6 bases to trimming and J lost 7 bases; unmatched junction nucleotides: 9. CDR3 DNA: TGTGCCAGCAGGGTCCCGGGAGGAATCAACATTCAGTACTTC. Translated: CASRVPGGINIQYF. Using reference TRBV28 and TRBJ2-4 for the parts outside the CDR3, the full variable domain is DVKVTQSSRYLVKRTGEKVFLECVQDMDHENMFWYRQDPGLGLRLIYFSYDVKMKEKGDIPEGYSVSREKKERFSLILESASTNQTSMYLCASRVPGGINIQYFGAGTRLSVL.

This clone has more than one count but fewer than ten. The chain combines TRBV7-3 with TRBJ2-1; TRBD2 aligns across 8 bases. The CDR3 loop spans 16 amino acids. Looked up from germline, CDR1 is SGHTA and CDR2 is FQGTGA. The V segment lost 5 bases and the J segment 4 bases; nucleotides outside the gene matches: 10. This CDR3 is CASSQKPGLEYNEQFF. CDR3 nucleotides: TGTGCCAGCAGCCAAAAACCGGGACTAGAATACAATGAGCAGTTCTTC.

This clone was counted once. The rearrangement links TRBV5-1 to TRBJ2-7; 8 bases are shared with TRBD1. V dropped 4 bases and J dropped 2; count of bases not matched to a gene: 5. The CDR3 extends over 14 amino acids. Germline V gene lookup returns CDR1 SGHRS and CDR2 YFSETQ. CDR3 sequence reads: CASSARTGPYEQYF. CDR3 in DNA: TGCGCCAGCAGCGCTCGGACAGGGCCCTACGAGCAGTACTTC. Full variable domain (outside the CDR3, taken from reference TRBV5-1 and TRBJ2-7): KAGVTQTPRYLIKTRGQQVTLSCSPISGHRSVSWYQQTPGQGLQFLFEYFSETQRNKGNFPGRFSGRQFSNSRSEMNVSTLELGDSALYLCASSARTGPYEQYFGPGTRLTVT.

This clone turned up a few times. This chain joins TRBV28 and TRBJ1-3, with TRBD1 matching 7 bases. This CDR3 spans 16 amino acids. Trimming took 1 base from V and 4 from J; bases not matched to a gene: 7. CDR1 and CDR2 from the germline V gene are MDHEN and SYDVKM. This CDR3 reads CASSLFTGALGNTIYF. The CDR3 bases are TGTGCCAGCAGTTTATTTACAGGGGCATTGGGAAACACCATATATTTT.

This clone was seen once. In DNA form, the CDR3 reads TGTGCCAGCAGCTTAGCGGAGGTGATGAACACTGAAGCTTTCTTT. It translates to CASSLAEVMNTEAFF. The genes are TRBV7-8 and TRBJ1-1, with no clear D. This CDR3 region has 15 residues. V was pared by 0 bases and J by 0 bases, with 8 bases between. Germline-derived CDR1 and CDR2 are SGHVS and FQNEAQ.

The chain uses TRBV6-5 and TRBJ2-6; D is possibly TRBD2 (5 bases). Trimming took 4 bases from V and 3 from J, leaving 13 bases between them. Germline CDR1 reads MNHEY; CDR2 reads SVGAGI. This CDR3 has 16 amino acids. The DNA for the CDR3 is TGTGCCAGCAGTTCCTTTGGGGAGAGTGGGGCCAACGTCCTGACTTTC. Encoded protein: CASSSFGESGANVLTF.

The V gene is TRBV6-5, the J gene TRBJ2-7; 8 bases fit TRBD2. Germline CDR1 and CDR2: MNHEY and SVGAGI. The ends lost 6 bases at V and 3 bases at J; junction bases unmatched: 10. CDR3 length: 15 residues. This CDR3 is CASSPEVAGNYEQYF. CDR3 nucleotide sequence: TGTGCCAGCAGCCCCGAGGTAGCGGGAAACTACGAGCAGTACTTC.

The J gene is TRBJ1-3, the V gene TRBV28; D is uncertain. CDR1 and CDR2 (germline): MDHEN, SYDVKM. The CDR3 runs 17 residues. V lost 2 bases and J 0 bases, leaving 14 bases between the germline ends. The CDR3, as DNA: TGTGCCAGCAGTTTAACTTTTGGTCCAAACTCTGGAAACACCATATATTTT. Translating gives CASSLTFGPNSGNTIYF.

The rearrangement links TRBV7-9 to TRBJ1-5; no definite D call. Trimming took off 1 base at V and 0 bases at J, with 7 bases between the two ends. The CDR3 runs 15 residues. The germline gives CDR1 SEHNR, CDR2 FQNEAQ (reference sequence). CDR3 nucleotides: TGTGCCAGCAGCTTAGGGGAGGGTAGCAATCAGCCCCAGCATTTT. It codes for CASSLGEGSNQPQHF. The variable domain in full, with the rest retrieved from reference TRBV7-9 and TRBJ1-5, is DTGVSQNPRHKITKRGQNVTFRCDPISEHNRLYWYRQTLGQGPEFLTYFQNEAQLEKSRLLSDRFSAERPKGSFSTLEIQRTEQGDSAMYLCASSLGEGSNQPQHFGDGTRLSIL.

Regarding this clone: Sequence at one end of the junction differs from germline and may be a read error. The chain has TRBV30 and TRBJ2-3; 8 bases line up with TRBD2. CDR1 and CDR2 (germline): GTSNPN, SVGIG (reference sequence). CDR3 length: 15 amino acids. CDR3 loop: CVWGGKRELTDTQYF. The CDR3 region has the DNA TGTGTCTGGGGGGGGAAGCGGGAGCTCACAGATACGCAGTATTTT.

In nucleotides, the CDR3 is TGTGCCAGCAACACCGGGACAGGGTCCTATAATTCACCCCTCCACTTT. Translation gives CASNTGTGSYNSPLHF. The V and J genes are TRBV7-9 and TRBJ1-6; the match to TRBD1 covers 9 bases. There are 16 residues in the CDR3. Germline-derived CDR1 and CDR2 are SEHNR and FQNEAQ (reference sequence). V lost 7 bases to trimming and J lost 1 base; unmatched junction nucleotides: 5.

V and J are TRBV28 and TRBJ1-4; TRBD1 matches 7 bases. The CDR3 has 15 amino acids. CDR1 is MDHEN and CDR2 is SYDVKM in the germline V gene. J was trimmed by 3 bases and V by 7 bases; bases with no gene match: 8. CDR3 sequence: CASIAGGYPNEKLFF. As DNA, the CDR3 is TGTGCCAGCATCGCAGGGGGGTACCCTAATGAAAAACTGTTTTTT.

This chain joins TRBV4-1 and TRBJ2-5, with 11 bases aligning to TRBD2. The J call is uncertain, as TRBJ2-7 better fits the DNA end. This CDR3 has 16 amino acids. Germline values: CDR1 MGHRA, CDR2 YSYEKL. As DNA, the CDR3 is TGCGCCAGCAGCCAAGAAGGGACTAGCGGATTCTACGAGCAGTACTTC. It translates to CASSQEGTSGFYEQYF.